This TCR beta chain was obtained from a study of T cell repertoires in cytomegalovirus infection. Overall study: HLA-B-restricted CMV epitopes that are well studied, plus recently identified HLA-C-restricted ones, were used by the study. Public TCR beta signatures marked donors with CMV infection and the matching HLA.

Regarding the study as a whole: Carriers of CMV and the relevant HLA type were discriminated by public TCR beta frequency.

About this clonotype: The antigen remains undetermined.

A single record per CDR3 protein comes from TCRdb applying MiXCR to the reads. The table includes around 770,000 distinct CDR3 sequences, approximately 32% detected once. Trimming removed 7 bases from V and 6 bases from J, with 13 bases in between. The CDR3 sequence is 13 residues long. The gene calls are TRBV12-3 or TRBV12-4 and TRBJ2-1, with a tentative D call TRBD1 (6 bases). This clonotype was sampled from a human donor in good health (CMV status not recorded). Some clones in this sample may be carry-over from other donors' samples. The sequencing used cultured CD8+ T cells from PBMCs, collected from culture after CMV antigen stimulation. The CDR3 loop is CASTQGRLNEQFF. In nucleotides, the CDR3 is TGTGCCAGCACCCAGGGGAGACTCAATGAGCAGTTCTTC.